This TCR beta chain was documented in a study of CD8 T cells in ankylosing spondylitis (dated by TCRdb to about 2017). Some background on the complete study: The study profiled T cell receptor beta repertoires in healthy donors and ankylosing spondylitis patients to find disease-linked TCR variants. In total, the full study cohort was made up of roughly 110 healthy donors and 25 ankylosing spondylitis patients. Peripheral blood samples were taken, and synovial fluid was additionally collected from ankylosing spondylitis patients. Paper-wide results and their limitations: Some TCR beta motif variants had previously been reported in synovial fluid and blood of reactive arthritis patients, which suggested common disease-initiation mechanisms. According to the report, matched synovial fluid samples from ankylosing spondylitis patients were significantly enriched for the disease-linked clones. Blood from ankylosing spondylitis patients appeared to be characterized by a TCR beta motif composed of about eight highly homologous amino acid variants. The disease-linked clones showed a CD8+ phenotype and occurred at relatively low frequencies in peripheral blood.

This sample was sequenced with an Illumina HiSeq 2500. TCR beta libraries were prepared by quantitative 5'-RACE with molecular barcodes. The study's processing was this. A new computational method based on a probabilistic model of VDJ rearrangement was used to identify disease-linked TCR variants. TCRdb applied fastp at Q25 and MiXCR to the public reads, then kept only in-frame beta chains. Rows with one shared CDR3 protein collapse into an entry with the most common genes and DNA. The V and J calls were not made by the authors but by TCRdb's processing. For this sample there are roughly 700,000 distinct CDR3 sequences; under 20% appear just once. The ten top clones hold under 20% of the sample. For this chain, trimming is 3 bases at the V end and 4 bases at the J end, and the number of junction bases without a gene match is 12. CDR1 and CDR2 were assigned from the germline V gene (reference sequence) as DFQATT and SNEGSKA. The CDR3, from cysteine to phenylalanine, totals 17 residues. Only CDR3 DNA is held: 51 bases, read in frame from base 1.

Concerning this clonotype: Its binding antigen is unknown. The record has no base qualities; no much larger clone is one base away.

The chain was built from TRBV20-1 and TRBJ2-1; the central 10 bases match TRBD2. The receptor comes from a male donor with ankylosing spondylitis. The sequenced sample consisted of blood, either unsorted or a sorted T cell fraction (not recorded which). The CDR3 protein sequence reads: CSASSVSGGAGYNEQFF. The sequenced DNA: TGCAGTGCTAGTAGTGTCAGCGGGGGGGCAGGTTACAATGAGCAGTTCTTC.